The TCR beta chain described here comes from a study of shared clonotypes between healthy human individuals (dated by TCRdb to 2020 to 2021). Study-level background: A couple of women and a few men aged 18 to 49 years were included in the cohort. To increase sequencing depth and limit assay-specific biases, TCR repertoire library preparation and sequencing were carried out by different laboratories using diverse techniques. Each donor's leukapheresis produced roughly between roughly 0.9 and 9 billion PBMCs. For each donor, CD4 naive and CD4 memory were each given three plates, CD8 naive was given two plates, and CD8 memory was given one plate. The study deeply sequenced blood TCR repertoires of five healthy adults to estimate repertoire size and the extent of clonotype sharing between individuals.

Using the deep immunoSEQ assay, multiplex PCR amplified TCR CDR3 regions from genomic DNA. Extracted genomic DNA from each cell subset was distributed evenly across all wells of several immunoSEQ 96-well plates, and each plate was treated as a replicate. For sorted subsets, each replicate PCR was loaded with 150 to 250 ng genomic DNA, equivalent to 25,000 to 35,000 T cell genomes. Purified libraries were quantified with a Qubit 3.0 fluorometer, sized on a Bioanalyzer 2100, and re-quantified with the KAPA Library Quantification kit. Every immunoSEQ 96-well plate was sequenced on a separate single-read 150-cycle Illumina NextSeq 550 flow cell. Concerning the study's data processing: Because only junctional sequences without quality scores were contained in the immunoSEQ output, filtering matching that applied to full-length reads could not be performed. Sequences were annotated with PyIR, a Python wrapper for IgBLAST v1.9, and V/J genes and CDR3 were assigned using IMGT germline references. Reads were filtered out if the reads had weak V/J assignments (E-value above 1e-6), no CDR3, stop codons, out-of-frame junctions, or ambiguous translated residues. V3J clonotypes were defined as sequences sharing an identical inferred V gene, J gene, and CDR3 amino acid sequence. To compute the percentage overlap between repertoires, the number of shared unique clonotypes was divided by the size of the smaller repertoire. Repertoire richness was assessed with RTK rarefaction, the Chao1 estimator, and Recon v2.1 estimates of unobserved clonotypes. Generation probabilities were computed with OLGA for all TCRbeta clonotypes obtained by the gDNA method from four donors. TCRdb obtained this table from immuneACCESS and retained in-frame rearrangements with V and J assigned. These tables miss some clones; where compared with another copy, unresolved V genes account for less than half of the shortfall, and the remainder is unexplained. The V and J calls and clone size are taken from that table; D and trimming were inferred from the DNA. The sample records fewer than 1 million clones, 90% to 97% of which are singletons. Of the sample, about 0.21% falls within the top ten clones.

About this clone: Its target antigen remains unknown. One end of the junction varies from germline; a read error may be responsible.

Overall results and qualifications from the work: Naive subsets generally had larger estimated clonotype richness than memory subsets. When a handful of donors were compared, the shared fraction of clonotypes was roughly 4.8% for naive CD4, more than 3% for naive CD8, more than 2% for memory CD4, and around 0.37% for memory CD8. Incomplete sequencing was indicated by rarefaction of sorted-subset datasets, despite the large sequencing depth. Because the study included only a small number of donors, the genetic and exposure-history diversity represented was limited. Pairwise subsampling indicated that sequencing depth was expected to affect the degree of clonotype sharing among donors. Sampling was restricted to blood, and TCR repertoires in tissues likely differ from the TCR repertoires found in blood. Clonotypes shared by all four sorted-subset donors showed higher generation probabilities than non-shared clonotypes.

For the CD8 naive samples, CD45RO-negative cells were positively selected for CCR7, yielding a CD45RA+CCR7+ population from which TemRA cells were excluded. Donors were healthy HIV-negative adults with no recently reported acute infections or vaccinations. Only Caucasian adults living in Nashville, Tennessee, USA were represented among the donors. Blood was obtained by leukapheresis, after which PBMCs were separated by Ficoll-Histopaque density gradient centrifugation and cryopreserved in liquid nitrogen vapor phase. Purity and quantity of every magnetically sorted T cell population were checked by analytical flow cytometry. From each sorted fraction, genomic DNA was isolated and quantified by UV absorbance on a Nanodrop 2000c. Inclusive of the bounding cysteine and phenylalanine, the CDR3 is 13 residues long. Of all the DNA, just the CDR3 is kept, 39 bases in frame from base 1. The germline V gene provides CDR1 SGHRS and CDR2 YFSETQ.

This clonotype was obtained from a man aged 30-40 years in good health. The sequenced material came from naive CD8+ T cells sorted from blood. The cell subset or site label for this specimen denotes: CD45RA+CCR7+. The rearrangement joined TRBV5-1 to TRBJ2-7, with the D call perhaps TRBD1 or TRBD2, each one matching 5 bases. The nucleotides read TGCGCCAGCAGGTTGGGACGCAACTACGAGCAGTACTTC. This gives the protein CASRLGRNYEQYF. Full variable domain (CDR3 extended with the reference TRBV5-1 and TRBJ2-7 proteins): KAGVTQTPRYLIKTRGQQVTLSCSPISGHRSVSWYQQTPGQGLQFLFEYFSETQRNKGNFPGRFSGRQFSNSRSEMNVSTLELGDSALYLCASRLGRNYEQYFGPGTRLTVT.